The 21 T cell receptor beta chains given below trace back to one sample, sequenced in a study of CD8 T cells in Susac syndrome. Random hexamers served to reverse transcribe roughly 0.5 to 1 ug RNA. Each CDR3 protein gets one entry after TCRdb re-called the immunoSEQ multiplex PCR reads with MiXCR. The table has around 69,000 distinct CDR3 sequences, about 94% seen once; the top ten hold 0.45% to 0.55%. The sequenced sample was CD8+ T cells from PBMCs. The receptors derive from a human donor with Susac syndrome.

CDR3 nucleotides: TGTGCCAGCAGCGCTAGCGGGAGTGGTAATACGCAGTATTTT. Protein: CASSASGSGNTQYF. This chain joins TRBV9 and TRBJ2-3, with 10 bases that match TRBD2. The CDR3 loop spans 14 amino acids. V gave up 3 bases and J gave up 7 bases; unmatched junction bases: 5. Germline V CDR1 and CDR2: SGDLS, YYNGEE.

J is TRBJ2-1 and V is TRBV29-1; 7 bases map to TRBD1. CDR1 is SQVTM and CDR2 is ANQGSEA in the germline V gene. The length of the CDR3 is 13 residues. V trimming: 7 bases; J trimming: 3 bases; junction bases outside the gene matches: 6. CDR3: CSAEGQLYNEQFF. The CDR3, as DNA: TGCAGCGCCGAGGGACAGCTCTACAATGAGCAGTTCTTC.

The chain combines TRBV7-9 with TRBJ2-5; 7 bases agree with TRBD1. Germline CDR1 reads SEHNR; CDR2 reads FQNEAQ (reference sequence). The V gene end was trimmed by 2 bases and the J gene end by 1 base; junction bases not matched to a gene: 7. The CDR3 contains 16 residues. The CDR3 DNA is TGTGCCAGCAGCTTAAGGGTGGACAGGTCCCAAGAGACCCAGTACTTC. This codes for CASSLRVDRSQETQYF.

V usage is TRBV7-8 and J usage is TRBJ1-5; TRBD1 might be the D (6 bases). V was clipped by 5 bases and J by 4 bases, with 15 bases between them. The CDR3 has 15 amino acids. Per the germline V gene, CDR1 is SGHVS and CDR2 is FQNEAQ. The CDR3 sequence is CASSIGGGRNQPQHF. The CDR3 DNA sequence: TGTGCCAGCAGCATAGGGGGGGGTAGGAATCAGCCCCAGCATTTT.

The rearrangement joins TRBV10-1 to TRBJ1-2; D remains unclear. V gave up 11 bases and J gave up 1 base, with 14 bases separating them. Germline V gene data show CDR1 as WNHNN and CDR2 as SYGVQD (reference sequence). This CDR3 is 13 amino acids long. The CDR3 DNA reads TGCGCCGGGCCGCCAGGACTTAACTATGGCTACACCTTC. It specifies CAGPPGLNYGYTF.

The chain has TRBV11-2 and TRBJ2-7, with 7 bases matching TRBD1. The CDR3 is made up of 14 amino acids. Germline V CDR1 and CDR2: SGHAT, FQNNGV. With V trimmed by 1 base and J by 2 bases, 2 bases remained unmatched. The CDR3 region is CASSLGGTAYEQYF. CDR3 sequence (DNA): TGTGCCAGCAGCTTAGGGGGGACAGCCTACGAGCAGTACTTC.

V gene TRBV20-1 combines with J gene TRBJ2-7; TRBD1 might be the D (5 bases). CDR1 and CDR2 from the germline V gene are DFQATT and SNEGSKA (reference sequence). This CDR3 region has 14 residues. V shed 7 bases and J shed 2 bases, with 18 bases lying between them. CDR3 sequence (DNA): TGCAGTGAGGTCCCCCGCAGGGCCCCCTACGAGCAGTACTTC. This translates into CSEVPRRAPYEQYF.

V gene TRBV12-5 combines with J gene TRBJ2-1, with D perhaps being TRBD1 or TRBD2 (6 bases each). CDR1 and CDR2 (germline): LGHNT, FRNRAP. This CDR3 region has 13 residues. V was clipped by 1 base and J by 8 bases, with 9 bases between them. Written as DNA, the CDR3 is TGTGCTAGTGGTTTGGCCGGGGGCGATGAGCAGTTCTTC. Residues: CASGLAGGDEQFF.

V and J are TRBV7-2 and TRBJ2-7, with 8 bases aligning to TRBD1. V was clipped by 6 bases and J by 3 bases; unmatched bases: 4. The CDR3 loop spans 13 amino acids. The germline V gene encodes CDR1 SGHTA and CDR2 FQGNSA. The CDR3 coding sequence is TGTGCCAGCAGTTTTGGGACAGGCTACGAGCAGTACTTC. As protein: CASSFGTGYEQYF.

The rearrangement links TRBV14 to TRBJ2-2; D remains unclear. The CDR3 runs to 17 residues. The germline V gene has CDR1 SGHDN and CDR2 FVKESK. Trimming took off 4 bases at V and 2 bases at J, with 17 bases between the two ends. CDR3 amino acids: CASSPRANLINTGELFF. CDR3 coding DNA: TGTGCCAGCAGCCCCCGAGCCAATCTAATCAACACCGGGGAGCTGTTTTTT.

CDR3 in DNA: TGTGCCAGCAGTGAAGCCCAGGCGCTCGGCTACGAGCAGTACTTC. Translated: CASSEAQALGYEQYF. The chain has TRBV2 and TRBJ2-7, with unresolved D. Per germline, CDR1 SNHLY and CDR2 FYNNEI. This CDR3 region has 15 residues. V lost 0 bases and J lost 3, with 12 bases in between.

CDR3 protein: CASSPRSGQETYEQYF. The CDR3 DNA reads as TGTGCCAGCAGTCCTAGGTCGGGACAGGAGACCTACGAGCAGTACTTC. The rearrangement links TRBV7-9 to TRBJ2-7; the match to TRBD1 covers 8 bases. The V segment lost 6 bases and the J segment 2 bases; nucleotides outside the gene matches: 12. This CDR3 has 16 amino acids. Germline V gene lookup returns CDR1 SEHNR and CDR2 FQNEAQ (reference sequence).

This chain uses TRBV7-9 with TRBJ1-1; 7 bases match TRBD1. The trim removed 6 bases at V and 6 bases at J, leaving 10 bases unmatched. This CDR3 contains 14 residues. CDR1 and CDR2 from the germline V gene are SEHNR and FQNEAQ (reference sequence). The CDR3 is CASSNTGVGAEAFF. For the CDR3, the DNA is TGTGCCAGCAGTAATACAGGGGTAGGTGCTGAAGCTTTCTTT.

The chain uses TRBV19 and TRBJ1-5; perhaps TRBD1 as D (6 bases). V lost 4 bases, J lost 1 base, and 11 bases lay in between. The CDR3 is made up of 15 amino acids. Germline V gene data show CDR1 as LNHDA and CDR2 as SQIVND (reference sequence). In DNA, the CDR3 is TGTGCCAGTAGTACCCCGGACAGAAGCAATCAGCCCCAGCATTTT. Protein: CASSTPDRSNQPQHF.

The chain uses TRBV9 and TRBJ2-2, with TRBD2 as a possible D gene (7 bases). This CDR3 has 15 residues. Germline lookup yields CDR1 SGDLS and CDR2 YYNGEE. Trimming cost V 0 bases and J 4 bases, with 10 bases left between them. The CDR3 bases are TGTGCCAGCAGCGTAGTCGGGGGGCCCACCGGGGAGCTGTTTTTT. Protein sequence: CASSVVGGPTGELFF. Filled out from reference TRBV9 and TRBJ2-2, the complete variable domain reads DSGVTQTPKHLITATGQRVTLRCSPRSGDLSVYWYQQSLDQGLQFLIQYYNGEERAKGNILERFSAQQFPDLHSELNLSSLELGDSALYFCASSVVGGPTGELFFGEGSRLTVL.

The CDR3 protein is CSARDAGDRTEAFF. The CDR3, as DNA: TGCAGTGCTAGAGATGCGGGGGATCGGACTGAAGCTTTCTTT. The V call is TRBV20-1, the J call TRBJ1-1, with D tentatively TRBD1 (5 bases). Germline V gene data show CDR1 as DFQATT and CDR2 as SNEGSKA (reference sequence). Trimming left V 0 bases short and J 5 bases short, with 13 bases between. The CDR3 covers 14 residues.

This clonotype was counted a single time. This chain links TRBV5-4 with TRBJ2-5, with D possibly being TRBD2 (7 bases). The CDR3 loop spans 14 amino acids. Between the trimmed V and J ends, which lost 3 bases and 4 bases, there was a span of 13 bases. Per the germline V gene, CDR1 is SGHNT and CDR2 is YYREEE (reference sequence). CDR3 region: CASSSGGPRETQYF. CDR3 coding DNA: TGTGCCAGCAGCTCGGGGGGCCCGCGAGAGACCCAGTACTTC. Variable domain in full (rest from reference TRBV5-4 and TRBJ2-5): ETGVTQSPTHLIKTRGQQVTLRCSSQSGHNTVSWYQQALGQGPQFIFQYYREEENGRGNFPPRFSGLQFPNYSSELNVNALELDDSALYLCASSSGGPRETQYFGPGTRLLVL.

The chain has TRBV5-4 and TRBJ2-5; the D gene is possibly TRBD2 (6 bases). Trimming left V 0 bases short and J 7 bases short, with 13 bases between. Germline values: CDR1 SGHNT, CDR2 YYREEE (reference sequence). The CDR3 consists of 14 residues. The CDR3 here is CASSLGTAEGTQYF. CDR3 coding DNA: TGTGCCAGCAGCTTGGGGACGGCGGAGGGGACCCAGTACTTC.

The chain combines TRBV4-1 with TRBJ2-4; D not resolved. In germline, CDR1 is MGHRA, CDR2 YSYEKL. The V end lost 1 base, the J end lost 9 bases, and 16 bases lay between the germline ends. The CDR3 is made up of 15 amino acids. The CDR3 loop is CASSQGAAQGSIQYF. CDR3 sequence (DNA): TGCGCCAGCAGCCAAGGAGCCGCCCAAGGGTCCATTCAGTACTTC.

CDR3 region: CASSQRLAGGPGELFF. In DNA, the CDR3 is TGTGCCAGCAGCCAACGACTAGCGGGAGGACCCGGGGAGCTGTTTTTT. This chain joins TRBV6-8 and TRBJ2-2; 13 bases fit TRBD2. Germline V gives CDR1 MNHGY, CDR2 SAAAGT. This CDR3 contains 16 residues. J lost 6 bases, V lost 6 bases, and 7 bases had no gene match.

V and J are TRBV6-6 and TRBJ1-6, with TRBD1 as a possible D gene (5 bases). CDR1 is MNHNY, CDR2 SVGAGI, per germline (reference sequence). The CDR3 is 13 residues long. V dropped 6 bases and J dropped 5 bases, with 8 bases sitting between them. The CDR3 DNA sequence: TGTGCCAGCAGCCGGGACGATAATTCACCCCTCCACTTT. Amino acids: CASSRDDNSPLHF.